Each of the 11 T cell receptor beta chains below was sequenced from the same sample in a study of blood T cell repertoires in COVID-19. Some clones are missing from TCRdb's copy, which holds only in-frame ones; the method was immunoSEQ multiplex PCR. The sample shows about 200,000 clones, approximately 82% of them seen only once. Sequencing was performed on peripheral blood. These receptors were taken from a human donor with acute or convalescent COVID-19. The donor label of this sample is uncertain.

V and J are TRBV5-1 and TRBJ2-7; possible D gene TRBD2, 6 bases. V was pared by 4 bases and J by 2 bases, with 16 bases between. Germline values: CDR1 SGHRS, CDR2 YFSETQ. The CDR3 is 15 residues long. This CDR3 reads CASSTGGRRPYEQYF. The CDR3 bases are TGCGCCAGCAGCACCGGAGGGAGACGACCCTACGAGCAGTACTTC.

This clone was observed a single time. The rearrangement links TRBV29-1 to TRBJ2-1; D remains unclear. V was trimmed by 4 bases and J by 9 bases, leaving 7 bases between them. CDR1 and CDR2 from the germline V gene are SQVTM and ANQGSEA. There are 10 residues in the CDR3. CDR3 residues: CSVGRSEQFF. CDR3 nucleotides: TGCAGCGTTGGAAGGAGTGAGCAGTTCTTC.

The gene calls are TRBV9 and TRBJ1-1, with a possible D match to TRBD1 (5 bases). The ends were cut back, 0 bases at V and 3 bases at J, with 18 bases in the middle. Looked up from germline, CDR1 is SGDLS and CDR2 is YYNGEE. This CDR3 region has 17 residues. CDR3 nucleotide sequence: TGTGCCAGCAGCGTAGCCTTCGGTTCCACGGGGGACACTGAAGCTTTCTTT. Residues: CASSVAFGSTGDTEAFF.

The chain couples TRBV7-2 to TRBJ2-7; 12 bases agree with TRBD2. The junction had 4 bases not matched to a gene; V was cut back by 8 bases and J by 2 bases. CDR1 SGHTA and CDR2 FQGNSA come from the germline V gene. The CDR3 is made up of 14 amino acids. CDR3 amino acids: CASGRTSGAYEQYF. The CDR3 region has the DNA TGTGCCAGCGGCAGGACTAGCGGGGCCTACGAGCAGTACTTC.

V is TRBV24-1 and J is TRBJ2-7; D gene unclear. Germline V gene lookup returns CDR1 KGHDR and CDR2 SFDVKD. The CDR3 has 12 amino acids. V lost 2 bases and J lost 7, with 8 bases in between. CDR3 nucleotides: TGTGCCACCAGTGATTCCCGTCGGGAGCAGTACTTC. Its protein is CATSDSRREQYF.

V gene TRBV18 combines with J gene TRBJ2-1; 13 bases fit TRBD2. The germline V gene encodes CDR1 KGHSH and CDR2 LQKENI. The length of the CDR3 is 16 residues. J was trimmed by 7 bases and V by 4 bases; bases with no gene match: 7. The CDR3 DNA reads as TGTGCCAGCTCACTTCGGACTAGCGGGAGTTTTAATGAGCAGTTCTTC. The encoded protein is CASSLRTSGSFNEQFF.

The gene calls are TRBV5-4 and TRBJ2-3, with D perhaps TRBD1 (6 bases). The germline V gene encodes CDR1 SGHNT and CDR2 YYREEE (reference sequence). There are 15 residues in the CDR3. Trimming left V 3 bases short and J 0 bases short, with 11 bases between. DNA of the CDR3: TGTGCCAGCAGCTCGCAGGGGCTAAGCACAGATACGCAGTATTTT. This sequence encodes CASSSQGLSTDTQYF.

The rearrangement links TRBV3-1 (or the pseudogene TRBV3-2) to TRBJ1-4, with TRBD1 matching 8 bases. V was clipped by 4 bases and J by 7 bases; unmatched bases: 5. The CDR3 contains 14 residues. CDR1 and CDR2 from the germline V gene are LGHDT and YNNKEL (reference sequence). The CDR3 reads CASSRDRLVEKLFF. DNA for the CDR3: TGTGCCAGCAGCCGGGACAGGCTCGTTGAAAAACTGTTTTTT.

A few counts support this clone. The chain has TRBV2 and TRBJ1-4; D gene uncertain. The V end lost 7 bases, the J end lost 4 bases, and 13 bases lay between the germline ends. Germline-derived CDR1 and CDR2 are SNHLY and FYNNEI. The CDR3 has 14 residues. CDR3 in amino acids: CASKIELLNEKLFF. CDR3 DNA sequence: TGTGCCAGCAAGATCGAACTCCTTAATGAAAAACTGTTTTTT. The full variable domain, with the rest looked up from reference TRBV2 and TRBJ1-4, is EPEVTQTPSHQVTQMGQEVILRCVPISNHLYFYWYRQILGQKVEFLVSFYNNEISEKSEIFDDQFSVERPDGSNFTLKIRSTKLEDSAMYFCASKIELLNEKLFFGSGTQLSVL.

As to this clone: Other nucleotide sequences in the sample specify the same CDR3. The chain is built from TRBV5-1 and TRBJ2-2; 8 bases fit TRBD2. V was pared by 0 bases and J by 6 bases, with 7 bases of the junction left unmatched. Germline values: CDR1 SGHRS, CDR2 YFSETQ. The CDR3 covers 16 residues. The CDR3 coding sequence is TGCGCCAGCAGCTTGGACGGCGGGAGGAGGTCCGGGGAGCTGTTTTTT. Amino acids: CASSLDGGRRSGELFF.

This clone was seen a few times. This chain joins TRBV5-1 and TRBJ1-1; 8 nucleotides agree with TRBD1. V shed 4 bases and J 2 bases; nucleotides not matched to a gene: 7. This CDR3 has 15 residues. Germline CDR1 SGHRS, CDR2 YFSETQ. In DNA, the CDR3 is TGCGCCAGCAGCCTGCAGGGGGCCTCAAACACTGAAGCTTTCTTT. Its translation: CASSLQGASNTEAFF.